Sequencing of this T cell receptor beta chain was carried out in a study of T cell responses to AZD1222 COVID-19 vaccine. CDR1 and CDR2 from the germline V gene are MDHEN and SYDVKM. V lost 8 bases and J lost 5; bases outside the gene matches: 15. The CDR3 totals 17 residues. Assay used: immunoSEQ multiplex PCR; TCRdb lists only in-frame clones, some missing. The sample records roughly 120,000 clones, approximately 85% being singletons. Comments on this clone: What it recognizes is unknown.

Study observations and caveats: Only a handful of AZD1222 recipients, several in all, had baseline seropositivity. Two AZD1222 doses significantly raised spike-specific TCR breadth and depth over controls. There were repertoire samples only from the period after the peak T cell response. Close to half of spike-specific TCRs reportedly recognize unmutated variant regions.

This chain links TRBV28 with TRBJ2-4; 10 bases agree with TRBD1. The sequencing used peripheral blood, collected on day 0 of MenACWY control vaccination. This TCR derives from an adult in good health. The CDR3 here is CASAGTGDGVDQNIQYF. CDR3 coding DNA: TGTGCCAGCGCCGGGACAGGGGACGGAGTGGACCAAAACATTCAGTACTTC. Full variable domain (missing parts from reference TRBV28 and TRBJ2-4): DVKVTQSSRYLVKRTGEKVFLECVQDMDHENMFWYRQDPGLGLRLIYFSYDVKMKEKGDIPEGYSVSREKKERFSLILESASTNQTSMYLCASAGTGDGVDQNIQYFGAGTRLSVL.